This T cell receptor (beta chain) is drawn from a study of cytomegalovirus exposure and HLA in healthy donors. Germline loops: CDR1 SGHDT, CDR2 YYEEEE. With 4 bases clipped from V and 1 base from J, the junction kept 9 bases outside the gene matches. The length of the CDR3 is 16 residues. PCR amplification relied on 60 Vbeta primers (plus 13 Jbeta primers). Profiling relied on immunoSEQ multiplex PCR, and the TCRdb table lists in-frame clones only, not all of them. The sample has 150,000 to 200,000 clones, 77% seen once. This clonotype originated in a woman in her forties in good health and CMV-seropositive. Sequenced input: PBMCs. The chain is built from TRBV5-6 and TRBJ1-2; 8 positions agree with TRBD1. The CDR3 DNA reads TGTGCCAGCAGCCCCGGGACAGGTGGTTATAACTATGGCTACACCTTC. Translating gives CASSPGTGGYNYGYTF.